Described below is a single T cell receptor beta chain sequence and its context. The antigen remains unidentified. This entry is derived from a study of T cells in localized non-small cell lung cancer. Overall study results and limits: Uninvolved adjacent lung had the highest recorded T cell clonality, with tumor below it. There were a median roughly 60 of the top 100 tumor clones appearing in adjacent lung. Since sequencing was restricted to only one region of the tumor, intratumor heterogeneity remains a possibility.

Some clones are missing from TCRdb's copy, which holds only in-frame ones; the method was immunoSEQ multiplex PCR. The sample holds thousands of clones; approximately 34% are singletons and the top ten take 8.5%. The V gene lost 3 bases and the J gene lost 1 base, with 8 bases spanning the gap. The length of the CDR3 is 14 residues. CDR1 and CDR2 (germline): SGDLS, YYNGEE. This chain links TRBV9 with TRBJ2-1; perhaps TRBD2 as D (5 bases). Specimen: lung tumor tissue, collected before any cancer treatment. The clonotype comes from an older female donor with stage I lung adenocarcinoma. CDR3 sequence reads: CASSGRRSYNEQFF. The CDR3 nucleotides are TGTGCCAGCAGCGGGAGGAGGTCCTACAATGAGCAGTTCTTC.